The 26 T cell receptor beta chains presented below share a single source sample, sequenced in a study of cytomegalovirus exposure and HLA in healthy donors. 13 Jbeta primers and 60 Vbeta primers were used for the PCR. Assay: immunoSEQ multiplex PCR; the TCRdb copy retains only in-frame clones and omits some. The table shows around 140,000 clones, with approximately 80% occurring only once. Material: PBMCs. These receptor sequences come from a man between 35 and 55 years old in good health and CMV-seronegative.

This rearrangement joins TRBV7-2 to TRBJ2-5; D unresolved. Germline V gives CDR1 SGHTA, CDR2 FQGNSA. The V end lost 5 bases, the J end lost 3 bases, and 10 bases lay between the germline ends. The length of the CDR3 is 13 residues. DNA of the CDR3: TGTGCCAGCAGCCGAGCTACAGAAGAGACCCAGTACTTC. This sequence encodes CASSRATEETQYF.

The CDR3 here is CSVYTGGLAKNIQYF. The CDR3 coding sequence is TGCAGCGTTTATACAGGGGGCTTAGCCAAAAACATTCAGTACTTC. The chain links TRBV29-1 to TRBJ2-4; TRBD1 aligns across 9 bases. J gave up 0 bases and V 5 bases, and 5 bases lay outside the gene matches. The germline V gene encodes CDR1 SQVTM and CDR2 ANQGSEA. The CDR3 sequence is 15 residues long.

This chain uses TRBV7-2 with TRBJ1-5, with D hard to call. The CDR3 spans 13 residues. From germline, CDR1 is SGHTA and CDR2 FQGNSA. V shed 2 bases and J shed 4 bases, with 6 bases lying between them. The CDR3 DNA sequence: TGTGCCAGCAGCTTACGGGGAAATCAGCCCCAGCATTTT. Translation gives CASSLRGNQPQHF. Looking up the rest from reference TRBV7-2 and TRBJ1-5 gives the full variable domain: GAGVSQSPSNKVTEKGKDVELRCDPISGHTALYWYRQSLGQGLEFLIYFQGNSAPDKSGLPSDRFSAERTGGSVSTLTIQRTQQEDSAVYLCASSLRGNQPQHFGDGTRLSIL.

V gene TRBV19 combines with J gene TRBJ2-7; 9 nucleotides match TRBD1. This CDR3 spans 14 amino acids. Germline V gene lookup returns CDR1 LNHDA and CDR2 SQIVND (reference sequence). V lost 5 bases to trimming and J lost 3 bases; unmatched junction nucleotides: 5. The DNA of the CDR3 is TGTGCCAGTAGTGCGCCGGGACAGGGCTACGAGCAGTACTTC. Translated, it gives CASSAPGQGYEQYF.

The chain carries TRBV4-1 and TRBJ1-2; D is ambiguous. Per germline, CDR1 MGHRA and CDR2 YSYEKL. The CDR3 has 15 amino acids. V was shortened by 1 base and J by 3 bases, with 12 bases between the two germline ends. The CDR3 DNA sequence: TGCGCCAGCAGCCAAGTTCAGGCCGACGACTATGGCTACACCTTC. It codes for CASSQVQADDYGYTF.

Details on this clone: The junction shows a germline mismatch at one end, possibly a read error. The chain carries TRBV28 and TRBJ2-6; the D gene is possibly TRBD1 (6 bases). This CDR3 is built from 14 residues. The germline CDR1 and CDR2 sequences are MDHEN and SYDVKM. Written as DNA, the CDR3 is TGTGCCAGCAGTGATAGGTCAGGGGCCAACGTCCTGACCTTC. Protein product: CASSDRSGANVLTF.

To note about this clone: The germline gene is not matched at one end of the junction; a read error may be the cause. The rearrangement uses TRBV15 and TRBJ1-1, with TRBD1 matching over 8 bases. This CDR3 is built from 15 residues. Germline V gives CDR1 LNHNV, CDR2 YYDKDF (reference sequence). The DNA for the CDR3 is TGTGCCACCAGCCGAGAGGACAGGGTAGGGACTGAAGCTTTCTTT. It specifies CATSREDRVGTEAFF.

This rearrangement joins TRBV4-3 to TRBJ2-7, with a weak D call TRBD2 (5 bases). Germline CDR1 reads LGHNA; CDR2 reads YSLEER. This CDR3 spans 13 amino acids. Deletions cut 6 bases from V and 1 base from J, with 10 bases between. In DNA, the CDR3 is TGCGCCAGCAGGCCGACGGGGTCCTACGAGCAGTACTTC. Translating it yields CASRPTGSYEQYF.

As concerns this clone: Other DNA sequences from this sample encode an identical CDR3 as well. CDR3 protein: CASSLTGSNYGYTF. The CDR3 region has the DNA TGTGCCAGCAGTTTAACAGGGTCGAACTATGGCTACACCTTC. J is TRBJ1-2 and V is TRBV27, with D tentatively TRBD1 (6 bases). Looked up from germline, CDR1 is MNHEY and CDR2 is SMNVEV (reference sequence). The germline V and J ends were trimmed by 2 bases and 2 bases, with 9 bases remaining between them. The CDR3 totals 14 residues.

This chain links TRBV11-1 with TRBJ2-5, with 8 nucleotides matching TRBD1. CDR3 length equals 14 residues. Germline V gene sequence: CDR1 SGHAT, CDR2 FQDESV (reference sequence). The ends lost 5 bases at V and 5 bases at J; junction bases unmatched: 7. The CDR3 spells CASSVDRGGETQYF. In nucleotides, the CDR3 is TGTGCCAGCAGCGTTGACAGGGGCGGCGAGACCCAGTACTTC.

The rearrangement joins TRBV6-5 to TRBJ2-3, with 7 bases aligning to TRBD2. CDR3 length: 15 amino acids. Trimming removed 8 bases from V and 3 bases from J; junction bases left unmatched: 11. Germline CDR1 and CDR2: MNHEY and SVGAGI. DNA for the CDR3: TGTGCCAGCCGTACAGCGGGACCGAAAACAGATACGCAGTATTTT. Its protein is CASRTAGPKTDTQYF.

CDR3 DNA sequence: TGTGCCAGAAGAGTCGGGGGTAGCTCCTACGAGCAGTACTTC. Its protein is CARRVGGSSYEQYF. J is TRBJ2-7 and V is TRBV5-3, with a tentative D call TRBD2 (6 bases). TRBV5-3 is classed as an ORF, of uncertain function. This CDR3 has 14 amino acids. V shed 5 bases and J shed 0 bases, with 12 bases lying between them.

This clone was detected once. The chain links TRBV18 to TRBJ1-2, with D unclear. V lost 3 bases to trimming and J lost 0 bases, with 14 bases between them. The length of the CDR3 is 16 residues. Germline assignment: CDR1 KGHSH and CDR2 LQKENI. The CDR3 bases are TGTGCCAGCTCACCCCGACACGCTACTTCTAACTATGGCTACACCTTC. It specifies CASSPRHATSNYGYTF.

V and J are TRBV5-6 and TRBJ2-2, with TRBD2 matching 8 bases. The germline V gene has CDR1 SGHDT and CDR2 YYEEEE. This CDR3 contains 15 residues. After removal of 3 bases from V and 6 bases from J, the junction contained 7 bases not matched to a gene. The CDR3 coding sequence is TGTGCCAGCAGCTCCGGGAGGGGCTACTCCGGGGAGCTGTTTTTT. Protein: CASSSGRGYSGELFF.

The V call is TRBV7-2, the J call TRBJ1-5; TRBD1 might be the D (5 bases). CDR1 and CDR2 (germline): SGHTA, FQGNSA. This CDR3 region has 16 residues. V lost 1 base and J lost 5, with 15 bases in between. The CDR3 loop is CASSLVGQGGHQPQHF. Written as DNA, the CDR3 is TGTGCCAGCAGCTTAGTTGGCCAGGGAGGGCATCAGCCCCAGCATTTT.

This clone was seen once. This rearrangement joins TRBV4-1 to TRBJ2-5; a possible D gene is TRBD2 (6 bases). CDR1 is MGHRA and CDR2 is YSYEKL in the germline V gene. V was pared by 3 bases and J by 1 base, with 12 bases between. This CDR3 has 15 residues. CDR3 sequence reads: CASSHIGTFQETQYF. The CDR3 nucleotides are TGCGCCAGCAGCCATATAGGGACTTTCCAAGAGACCCAGTACTTC.

Details on this clone: The same CDR3 is also encoded by other DNA sequences in this sample. The chain couples TRBV5-1 to TRBJ2-1, with TRBD2 matching 13 bases. The CDR3 spans 16 residues. Losses at the gene ends were 0 bases for V and 3 bases for J; bases not matched to a gene: 0. Per the germline V gene, CDR1 is SGHRS and CDR2 is YFSETQ. In DNA, the CDR3 is TGCGCCAGCAGCTTGGGACTAGCGGGGGGCTACAATGAGCAGTTCTTC. Residues: CASSLGLAGGYNEQFF.

The chain employs TRBV27 and TRBJ1-1; weak D call: TRBD1 (5 bases). Germline lookup yields CDR1 MNHEY and CDR2 SMNVEV (reference sequence). The CDR3 runs to 14 residues. The ends were cut back, 2 bases at V and 5 bases at J, with 12 bases in the middle. The CDR3 sequence: CASSLKLGGTEAFF. In DNA, the CDR3 is TGTGCCAGCAGTTTAAAACTTGGGGGGACTGAAGCTTTCTTT.

As regards this clone: This sample includes further DNA sequences coding for the same CDR3. The rearrangement uses TRBV7-9 and TRBJ2-3; the D is unclear. CDR1 SEHNR and CDR2 FQNEAQ come from the germline V gene (reference sequence). The V end lost 5 bases, the J end lost 5 bases, and 8 bases lay between the germline ends. This CDR3 contains 12 residues. In DNA, the CDR3 is TGTGCCAGCAGCCTCACTGGAGATACGCAGTATTTT. Encoded protein: CASSLTGDTQYF.

This chain joins TRBV5-1 and TRBJ1-1, with 7 nucleotides matching TRBD1. CDR1 is SGHRS and CDR2 is YFSETQ in the germline V gene. This CDR3 is 14 amino acids long. The trim removed 5 bases at V and 1 base at J, leaving 5 bases unmatched. The CDR3 loop is CASSYYRGNTEAFF. In nucleotides, the CDR3 is TGCGCCAGCAGTTATTACAGGGGGAACACTGAAGCTTTCTTT.

V is TRBV19 and J is TRBJ1-5, with 10 bases identical to TRBD1. From germline, CDR1 is LNHDA and CDR2 SQIVND (reference sequence). The CDR3 length is 15 residues. With 10 bases clipped from V and 4 bases from J, the junction kept 10 bases outside the gene matches. The CDR3 nucleotides are TGTGCCACCGAACCCAGGGACAGGGGTAATCAGCCCCAGCATTTT. Its translation: CATEPRDRGNQPQHF. Filled out from reference TRBV19 and TRBJ1-5, the complete variable domain reads DGGITQSPKYLFRKEGQNVTLSCEQNLNHDAMYWYRQDPGQGLRLIYYSQIVNDFQKGDIAEGYSVSREKKESFPLTVTSAQKNPTAFYLCATEPRDRGNQPQHFGDGTRLSIL.

The chain joins TRBV11-3 to TRBJ1-1; D unresolved. Trimming took off 3 bases at V and 6 bases at J, with 11 bases between the two ends. The CDR3 extends over 13 amino acids. Germline V CDR1 and CDR2: SGHNT, YENEEA. The CDR3, as DNA: TGTGCCAGCAGCTTCATGGGCGATTCTGAAGCTTTCTTT. Its protein is CASSFMGDSEAFF.

The chain is built from TRBV18 and TRBJ1-5; 7 nucleotides line up with TRBD1. Losses at the gene ends were 6 bases for V and 7 bases for J; bases not matched to a gene: 18. The germline V gene has CDR1 KGHSH and CDR2 LQKENI. The CDR3 sequence is 17 residues long. The CDR3 DNA is TGTGCCAGCTCTCAACAGGGGTCGGGGGGGGCGCAGCAGCCCCAGCATTTT. Amino acid sequence: CASSQQGSGGAQQPQHF. The whole variable domain, filled in from reference TRBV18 and TRBJ1-5, reads NAGVMQNPRHLVRRRGQEARLRCSPMKGHSHVYWYRQLPEEGLKFMVYLQKENIIDESGMPKERFSAEFPKEGPSILRIQQVVRGDSAAYFCASSQQGSGGAQQPQHFGDGTRLSIL.

The chain couples TRBV19 to TRBJ2-7, with 9 bases matching TRBD1. Germline trimming cut 5 bases from V and 5 bases from J; bases unmatched to any gene: 7. The CDR3 is made up of 14 amino acids. Germline CDR1 LNHDA, CDR2 SQIVND (reference sequence). The CDR3 here is CASSLNRGLDEQYF. In nucleotides, the CDR3 is TGTGCCAGTAGTCTCAACAGGGGGCTAGACGAGCAGTACTTC.

The chain recombines TRBV7-8 with TRBJ2-3, with 13 bases aligning to TRBD2. Germline loops: CDR1 SGHVS, CDR2 FQNEAQ. The trim removed 6 bases at V and 0 bases at J, leaving 6 bases unmatched. The CDR3 has 17 amino acids. CDR3 bases: TGTGCCAGCAGGCCGGGACTAGCGGGGATCAGCACAGATACGCAGTATTTT. It yields the protein CASRPGLAGISTDTQYF. Variable domain in full (rest from reference TRBV7-8 and TRBJ2-3): GAGVSQSPRYKVAKRGQDVALRCDPISGHVSLFWYQQALGQGPEFLTYFQNEAQLDKSGLPSDRFFAERPEGSVSTLKIQRTQQEDSAVYLCASRPGLAGISTDTQYFGPGTRLTVL.

The chain employs TRBV6-5 and TRBJ2-2, with 7 bases fitting TRBD2. This CDR3 contains 15 residues. Looked up from germline, CDR1 is MNHEY and CDR2 is SVGAGI. J was trimmed by 1 base and V by 2 bases; bases with no gene match: 1. Here the CDR3 reads CASSYGTKNTGELFF. CDR3 DNA: TGTGCCAGCAGTTACGGGACTAAGAACACCGGGGAGCTGTTTTTT.